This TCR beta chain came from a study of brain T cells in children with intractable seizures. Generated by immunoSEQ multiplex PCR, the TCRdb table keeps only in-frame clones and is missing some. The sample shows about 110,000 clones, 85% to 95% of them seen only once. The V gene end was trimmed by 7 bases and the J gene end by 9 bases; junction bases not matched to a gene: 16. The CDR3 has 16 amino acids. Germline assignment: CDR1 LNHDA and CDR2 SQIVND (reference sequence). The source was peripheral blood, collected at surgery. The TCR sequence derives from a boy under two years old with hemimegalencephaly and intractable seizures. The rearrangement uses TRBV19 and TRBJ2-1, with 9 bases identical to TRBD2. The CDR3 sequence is CASTTWAGGVYGEQFF. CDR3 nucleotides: TGTGCCAGTACCACATGGGCGGGAGGGGTCTATGGTGAGCAGTTCTTC.